The 18 T cell receptor beta chains given below trace back to one sample, sequenced in a study of blood T cell repertoires in COVID-19. Generated by immunoSEQ multiplex PCR, the TCRdb table keeps only in-frame clones and is missing some. The sample shows about 180,000 clones, 65% to 85% of them seen only once. The sample consisted of peripheral blood. The receptor source for this set is a woman aged 40-49 years with COVID-19, enrolled during active disease.

CDR3 sequence (DNA): TGTGCCAGCAGCCTTCTGGCGTGGACAGGGGGAGGCTACGAGCAGTACTTC. Protein product: CASSLLAWTGGGYEQYF. The chain has TRBV7-8 and TRBJ2-7; 10 bases line up with TRBD1. J was trimmed by 3 bases and V by 5 bases; bases with no gene match: 13. Germline V gene lookup returns CDR1 SGHVS and CDR2 FQNEAQ. The CDR3 has 17 amino acids.

This clone was seen a single time. J is TRBJ2-5 and V is TRBV3-1 (or the pseudogene TRBV3-2); TRBD1 might be the D (8 bases). The CDR3 sequence is 18 residues long. CDR1 and CDR2 from the germline V gene are LGHDT and YNNKEL (reference sequence). The germline V and J ends were trimmed by 2 bases and 5 bases, with 24 bases remaining between them. The CDR3 reads CASSQPALRTGRAETQYF. CDR3 bases: TGTGCCAGCAGCCAACCCGCCCTCAGGACAGGGAGGGCCGAGACCCAGTACTTC.

The V call is TRBV6-1, the J call TRBJ2-6; D uncertain. CDR3 size: 15 residues. Germline V gene lookup returns CDR1 MNHNS and CDR2 SASEGT. V lost 1 base to trimming and J lost 0 bases, with 4 bases between them. CDR3 DNA sequence: TGTGCCAGCAGTGAAGGAGCCTCTGGGGCCAACGTCCTGACTTTC. Protein: CASSEGASGANVLTF.

This sequence joins TRBV6-4 and TRBJ2-1, with 9 nucleotides matching TRBD2. CDR3 size: 13 residues. Germline V gene sequence: CDR1 MRHNA, CDR2 SNTAGT. V was clipped by 5 bases and J by 9 bases; unmatched bases: 5. CDR3 bases: TGTGCCAGCAGTAGTGAGGGACTAGCTGAGCAGTTCTTC. The encoded protein is CASSSEGLAEQFF.

In DNA form, the CDR3 reads TGCGCCAGCAGGTCGCCAAAGAGCCCCCAGTACTTC. As protein: CASRSPKSPQYF. V gene TRBV5-1 combines with J gene TRBJ2-5; no clear D. V was shortened by 5 bases and J by 9 bases, with 14 bases between the two germline ends. CDR1 is SGHRS, CDR2 YFSETQ, per germline. The length of the CDR3 is 12 residues.

The chain has TRBV18 and TRBJ2-2, with 7 positions matching TRBD1. After removal of 0 bases from V and 1 base from J, the junction contained 2 bases not matched to a gene. CDR3 length: 16 residues. CDR1 KGHSH and CDR2 LQKENI come from the germline V gene. Here the CDR3 DNA reads TGTGCCAGCTCACCACCAAACAGGGGGAACACCGGGGAGCTGTTTTTT. It codes for CASSPPNRGNTGELFF.

This sequence joins TRBV6-5 and TRBJ2-2, with 7 bases that match TRBD2. The CDR3 has 14 residues. Germline-derived CDR1 and CDR2 are MNHEY and SVGAGI. Trimming took 10 bases from V and 4 from J; bases not matched to a gene: 9. The CDR3 reads CATPRGVSTGELFF. In DNA, the CDR3 is TGTGCCACCCCCCGGGGGGTTTCCACCGGGGAGCTGTTTTTT.

This clone appeared many times. The genes are TRBV5-7 and TRBJ2-7; D perhaps matches TRBD1 (6 bases). TRBV5-7 is filed as an ORF, its function uncertain. V shed 3 bases and J shed 3 bases, with 16 bases lying between them. The CDR3 sequence is 15 residues long. DNA for the CDR3: TGTGCCAGCAGCTGCGGACAGAAGTCCTGCTACGAGCAGTACTTC. It translates to CASSCGQKSCYEQYF.

The chain couples TRBV27 to TRBJ2-1, with 8 nucleotides matching TRBD2. V was clipped by 2 bases and J by 10 bases; unmatched bases: 10. The CDR3 runs to 15 residues. Germline loops: CDR1 MNHEY, CDR2 SMNVEV (reference sequence). The DNA for the CDR3 is TGTGCCAGCAGTTTACTTAGTCGGGGGGGCGCCGAGCAGTTCTTC. Translated, it gives CASSLLSRGGAEQFF.

The V and J genes are TRBV6-5 and TRBJ1-1; 7 bases fit TRBD1. The V gene's germline CDR1 is MNHEY and CDR2 SVGAGI. Unmatched junction bases numbered 3, after V lost 5 bases and J lost 0 bases. CDR3 size: 14 residues. The CDR3 sequence: CASSRDRLNTEAFF. For the CDR3, the DNA is TGTGCCAGCAGTAGGGACAGATTGAACACTGAAGCTTTCTTT.

The chain combines TRBV11-2 with TRBJ2-5, with TRBD1 as a possible D gene (5 bases). V was clipped by 5 bases and J by 7 bases, with 8 bases between them. The CDR3 extends over 11 amino acids. Germline assignment: CDR1 SGHAT and CDR2 FQNNGV. The CDR3 here is CASSIQGTQYF. CDR3 DNA: TGTGCCAGCAGCATCCAGGGGACCCAGTACTTC.

The chain employs TRBV6-5 and TRBJ1-3; possible D gene TRBD1, 5 bases. The V and J ends lost 2 bases and 1 base respectively, with 9 bases between them. The CDR3 is 15 amino acids. Germline V gene data show CDR1 as MNHEY and CDR2 as SVGAGI. The CDR3 DNA sequence: TGTGCCAGCAGTTACATCGGGGGTTCTGGAAACACCATATATTTT. Translated, it gives CASSYIGGSGNTIYF.

This chain uses TRBV21-1 with TRBJ1-3; the D segment call TRBD1 is taken from the table without a DNA check. TRBV21-1 is assigned pseudogene status. The length of the CDR3 is 14 residues. This chain's CDR3 is CASSKIPQGNTIYF. The CDR3 DNA sequence: TGTGCCAGCAGCAAAATTCCCCAGGGAAACACCATATATTTT.

This chain links TRBV27 with TRBJ2-7; no clear D. V lost 5 bases and J 3 bases, leaving 11 bases between the germline ends. The germline CDR1 and CDR2 sequences are MNHEY and SMNVEV (reference sequence). The CDR3 runs to 13 residues. CDR3 loop: CASSHSSHYEQYF. The CDR3 bases are TGTGCCAGCAGTCACTCTAGTCACTACGAGCAGTACTTC.

The V gene is TRBV19, the J gene TRBJ1-1, with D maybe TRBD1 (6 bases). Germline values: CDR1 LNHDA, CDR2 SQIVND (reference sequence). The ends were cut back, 5 bases at V and 10 bases at J, with 11 bases in the middle. This CDR3 spans 11 amino acids. In nucleotides, the CDR3 is TGTGCCAGTAGTCCTGGACAGTCAGCTTTCTTT. Its protein product is CASSPGQSAFF.

V and J are TRBV5-1 and TRBJ2-1; 11 nucleotides line up with TRBD2. Germline V gives CDR1 SGHRS, CDR2 YFSETQ. CDR3 length equals 14 residues. J gave up 8 bases and V 5 bases, and 6 bases lay outside the gene matches. The CDR3 region has the DNA TGCGCCAGCAGGGATACTAGCGGGAGTTATGAGCAGTTCTTC. The encoded protein is CASRDTSGSYEQFF. The whole variable domain, remainder taken from reference TRBV5-1 and TRBJ2-1, is KAGVTQTPRYLIKTRGQQVTLSCSPISGHRSVSWYQQTPGQGLQFLFEYFSETQRNKGNFPGRFSGRQFSNSRSEMNVSTLELGDSALYLCASRDTSGSYEQFFGPGTRLTVL.

Only a few counts were recorded for this clone. The CDR3 nucleotides are TGTGCCAGCAGCCAAGATGTTCAGGGGCGGCCTTTCTTT. It is translated as CASSQDVQGRPFF. The chain joins TRBV3-1 (or the pseudogene TRBV3-2) to TRBJ1-1; TRBD1 is a possible D gene (6 bases). The V end was cut by 0 bases, the J end by 12 bases, with 14 bases between. Germline CDR1 reads LGHDT; CDR2 reads YNNKEL (reference sequence). The CDR3 sequence is 13 residues long.

The chain is built from TRBV14 and TRBJ2-3; 8 bases align to TRBD2. J gave up 9 bases and V 0 bases, and 5 bases lay outside the gene matches. Per the germline V gene, CDR1 is SGHDN and CDR2 is FVKESK. CDR3 length: 14 amino acids. In DNA, the CDR3 is TGTGCCAGCAGCCAAGATGGACTAGCAAACACGCAGTATTTT. Translating it yields CASSQDGLANTQYF.